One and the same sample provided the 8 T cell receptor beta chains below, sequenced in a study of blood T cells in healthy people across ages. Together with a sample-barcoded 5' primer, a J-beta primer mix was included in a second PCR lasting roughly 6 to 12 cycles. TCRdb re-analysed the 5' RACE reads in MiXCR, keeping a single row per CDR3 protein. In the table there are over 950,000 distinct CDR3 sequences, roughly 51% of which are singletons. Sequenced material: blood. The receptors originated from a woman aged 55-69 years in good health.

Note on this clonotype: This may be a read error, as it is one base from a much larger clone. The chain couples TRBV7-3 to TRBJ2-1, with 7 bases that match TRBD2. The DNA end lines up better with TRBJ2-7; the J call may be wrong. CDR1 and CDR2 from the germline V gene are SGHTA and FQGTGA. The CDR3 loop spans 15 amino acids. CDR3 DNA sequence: TGTGCCAGCAGCTTAATAGCGGGCTCCTACAATGAGCAGTACTTC. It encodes CASSLIAGSYNEQYF.

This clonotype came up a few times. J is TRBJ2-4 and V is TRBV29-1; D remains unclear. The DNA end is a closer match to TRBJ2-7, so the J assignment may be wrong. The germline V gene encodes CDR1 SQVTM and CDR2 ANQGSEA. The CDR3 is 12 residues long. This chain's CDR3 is CSVGQTAYEQYF. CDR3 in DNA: TGCAGCGTTGGTCAAACAGCCTACGAGCAGTACTTC.

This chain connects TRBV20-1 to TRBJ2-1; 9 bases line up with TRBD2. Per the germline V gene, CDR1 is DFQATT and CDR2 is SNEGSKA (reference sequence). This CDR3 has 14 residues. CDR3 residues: CTVAGESSYNEQFF. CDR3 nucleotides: TGCACAGTAGCGGGAGAAAGCTCCTACAATGAGCAGTTCTTC.

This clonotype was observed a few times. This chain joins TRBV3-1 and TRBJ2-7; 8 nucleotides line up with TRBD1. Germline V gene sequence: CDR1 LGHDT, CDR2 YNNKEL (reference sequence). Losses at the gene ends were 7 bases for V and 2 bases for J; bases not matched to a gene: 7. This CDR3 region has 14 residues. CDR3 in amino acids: CASTPRTGPYEQYF. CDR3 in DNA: TGTGCCAGCACCCCGAGGACAGGGCCCTACGAGCAGTACTTC.

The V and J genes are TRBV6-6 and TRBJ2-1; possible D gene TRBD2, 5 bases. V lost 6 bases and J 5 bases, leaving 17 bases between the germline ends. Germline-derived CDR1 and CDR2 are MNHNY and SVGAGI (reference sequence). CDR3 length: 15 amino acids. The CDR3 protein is CASRLDGMADNEQFF. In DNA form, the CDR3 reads TGTGCCAGCAGACTCGACGGGATGGCCGACAATGAGCAGTTCTTC.

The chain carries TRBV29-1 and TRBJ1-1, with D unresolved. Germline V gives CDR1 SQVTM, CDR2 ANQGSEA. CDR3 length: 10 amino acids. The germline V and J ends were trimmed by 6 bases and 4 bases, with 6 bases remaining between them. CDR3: CSVLTTEAFF. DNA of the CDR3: TGCAGCGTACTTACCACTGAAGCTTTCTTT. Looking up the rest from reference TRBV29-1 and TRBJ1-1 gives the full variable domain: SAVISQKPSRDICQRGTSLTIQCQVDSQVTMMFWYRQQPGQSLTLIATANQGSEATYESGFVIDKFPISRPNLTFSTLTVSNMSPEDSSIYLCSVLTTEAFFGQGTRLTVV.

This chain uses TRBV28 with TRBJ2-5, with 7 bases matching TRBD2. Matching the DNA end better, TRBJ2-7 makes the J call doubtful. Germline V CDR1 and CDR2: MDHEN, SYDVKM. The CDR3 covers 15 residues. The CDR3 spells CASSLWASGTCEQYF. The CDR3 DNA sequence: TGTGCCAGCAGTTTATGGGCTAGCGGCACCTGCGAGCAGTACTTC.

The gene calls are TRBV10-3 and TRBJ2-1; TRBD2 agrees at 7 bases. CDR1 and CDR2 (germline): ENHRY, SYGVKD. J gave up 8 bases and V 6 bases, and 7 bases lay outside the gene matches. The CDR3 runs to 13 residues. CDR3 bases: TGTGCCATCAGGCGACTAGCTGGAGATGAGCAGTTCTTC. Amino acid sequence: CAIRRLAGDEQFF.